This T cell receptor (beta chain) was documented in a study of T-cell memory formation after mild COVID-19. TCRdb reprocessed the 5' RACE reads via MiXCR and lists one record per CDR3 protein. Among 190,000 or so distinct CDR3 sequences listed, roughly a fifth were seen once. The CDR3 length is 16 residues. Germline CDR1 is MNHEY and CDR2 is SMNVEV (reference sequence). V lost 2 bases and J 0 bases, leaving 13 bases between the germline ends. The sample comprised PBMCs or a T cell subset sorted from them (not recorded which). V and J are TRBV27 and TRBJ1-2; maybe TRBD1 (5 bases). This receptor was identified in an adult woman who had mild COVID-19 (a few samples of this study predate the infection). Cell type and time point are not known. The CDR3 sequence: CASSLNSVGANYGYTF. The CDR3 DNA is TGTGCCAGCAGTTTAAATTCCGTGGGGGCTAACTATGGCTACACCTTC.